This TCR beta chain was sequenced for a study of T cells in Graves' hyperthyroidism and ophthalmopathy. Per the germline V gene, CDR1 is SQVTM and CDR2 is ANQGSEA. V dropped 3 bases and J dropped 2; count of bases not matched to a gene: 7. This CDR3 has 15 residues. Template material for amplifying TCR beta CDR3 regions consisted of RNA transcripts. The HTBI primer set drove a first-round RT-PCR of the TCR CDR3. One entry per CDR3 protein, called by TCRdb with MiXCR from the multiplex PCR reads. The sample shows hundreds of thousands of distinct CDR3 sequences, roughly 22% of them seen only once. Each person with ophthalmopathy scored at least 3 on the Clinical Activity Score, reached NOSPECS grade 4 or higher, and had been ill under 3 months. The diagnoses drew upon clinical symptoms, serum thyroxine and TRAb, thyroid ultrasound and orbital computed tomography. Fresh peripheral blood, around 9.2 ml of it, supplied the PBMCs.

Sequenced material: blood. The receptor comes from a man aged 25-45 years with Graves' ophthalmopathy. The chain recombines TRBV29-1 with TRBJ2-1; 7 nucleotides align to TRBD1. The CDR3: CSVEVVGQAYNEQFF. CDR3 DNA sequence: TGCAGCGTTGAGGTCGTCGGACAGGCCTACAATGAGCAGTTCTTC.